This T cell receptor (beta chain) was obtained from a study of T cell repertoires in cytomegalovirus infection. About the research overall: Indicated by public TCR beta signatures were CMV infection and matching HLA type.

Notes on this clonotype: What it binds is unknown.

Study results and caveats: CMV carriers with the relevant HLA were identified by cumulative public TCR beta family frequency. Within the response measured ex vivo, HLA-C-restricted CMV-specific TCR beta clonotypes were dominant.

TCRdb passed the reads through MiXCR, listing each CDR3 protein once. The table includes 200,000 to 300,000 distinct CDR3 sequences, 9.1% detected once. Sequencing used PBMCs. The source of this sequence is a human donor in good health (CMV status not recorded). Some clones in this sample may be carry-over from other donors' samples.

CDR3: CASGFYTSGRSRGTQYF. The CDR3 DNA is TGTGCTAGTGGTTTTTATACTAGCGGGAGGTCACGCGGGACCCAGTACTTC. V is TRBV12-5 and J is TRBJ2-5; 12 bases agree with TRBD2. From germline, CDR1 is LGHNT and CDR2 FRNRAP. The CDR3 runs to 17 residues. V was clipped by 3 bases and J by 7 bases; unmatched bases: 12.